Below, 15 T cell receptor beta chains from the same sample are listed, as sequenced in a study of CD8+CD57+ T cells in acquired aplastic anemia. Patients picked for sequencing had shown CD8+CD57+ cell expansion detected by flow cytometry. The study profiled TCR beta VDJ and CDR3 using genomic DNA as template. In TCRdb, the reads were re-called with MiXCR into one record per CDR3 protein. The sample has 100,000 to 150,000 distinct CDR3 sequences, over 30% seen once. Sequences were obtained from sorted CD4+, CD8+, or CD8+CD57+ T cells (not recorded which) from PBMCs. The receptors come from a human donor with aplastic anemia.

This rearrangement joins TRBV15 to TRBJ2-1; 7 nucleotides align to TRBD1. The CDR3 is 14 residues long. V lost 1 base, J lost 9 bases, and 6 bases stayed unmatched. Looked up from germline, CDR1 is LNHNV and CDR2 is YYDKDF (reference sequence). The DNA for the CDR3 is TGTGCCACCAGCAGAGGATTGAGGGACAGTGAGCAGTTCTTC. Translated: CATSRGLRDSEQFF.

This clonotype was recorded a few times. This rearrangement joins TRBV5-1 to TRBJ1-1, with D possibly TRBD1 on 5 matching bases. There are 17 residues in the CDR3. V gave up 5 bases and J gave up 0 bases, with 20 bases separating them. The germline V gene encodes CDR1 SGHRS and CDR2 YFSETQ. In nucleotides, the CDR3 is TGCGCCAGCAGGTTAATTAAACCCGGGGCTATGAACACTGAAGCTTTCTTT. Its translation: CASRLIKPGAMNTEAFF.

V is TRBV24-1 and J is TRBJ1-2, with 8 positions matching TRBD1. The CDR3 has 16 amino acids. Per germline, CDR1 KGHDR and CDR2 SFDVKD. With V trimmed by 3 bases and J by 3 bases, 8 bases remained unmatched. Here the CDR3 reads CATSDPHDRGHYGYTF. CDR3 sequence (DNA): TGTGCCACCAGTGATCCGCACGACAGGGGACACTATGGCTACACCTTC.

This clonotype came up a few times. The gene calls are TRBV10-3 and TRBJ1-2; 8 bases line up with TRBD1. Germline assignment: CDR1 ENHRY and CDR2 SYGVKD. The CDR3 has 14 residues. V lost 1 base, J lost 8 bases, and 6 bases stayed unmatched. The CDR3 nucleotides are TGTGCCATCAGTGAGTGGACAGGGTCTAGCGGCTACACCTTC. Translated, it gives CAISEWTGSSGYTF.

This chain connects TRBV4-3 to TRBJ1-6; 10 bases are a match to TRBD1. Germline CDR1 is LGHNA and CDR2 is YSLEER. The J segment lost 9 bases and the V segment lost 5 bases, leaving 7 bases of the junction unmatched. The CDR3 has 15 amino acids. The CDR3 loop is CASSSGQGGGSPLHF. The DNA of the CDR3 is TGCGCCAGCAGCTCCGGACAGGGGGGCGGTTCACCCCTCCACTTT.

This clonotype was recorded a few times. The chain carries TRBV2 and TRBJ2-5; 9 nucleotides align to TRBD2. The CDR3 is made up of 17 amino acids. The ends lost 4 bases at V and 3 bases at J; junction bases unmatched: 12. Germline values: CDR1 SNHLY, CDR2 FYNNEI. This CDR3 is CASSGVSGGREEETQYF. The CDR3 bases are TGTGCCAGCAGTGGTGTAAGCGGGGGGCGGGAAGAAGAGACCCAGTACTTC.

This clonotype has ten or more counts. The CDR3, as DNA: TGTGCCAGTAGTCTCGGACTAGTAGGGACAGATACGCAGTATTTT. This gives the protein CASSLGLVGTDTQYF. This rearrangement joins TRBV19 to TRBJ2-3; 7 nucleotides agree with TRBD2. The CDR3 consists of 15 residues. Unmatched junction bases numbered 8, after V lost 5 bases and J lost 3 bases. Germline V gene lookup returns CDR1 LNHDA and CDR2 SQIVND (reference sequence).

V gene TRBV27 combines with J gene TRBJ1-2, with D maybe TRBD1 (5 bases). The V gene's germline CDR1 is MNHEY and CDR2 SMNVEV (reference sequence). This CDR3 comprises 16 residues. Trimming cost V 4 bases and J 1 base, with 16 bases left between them. DNA of the CDR3: TGTGCCAGCAGTTCTGGGGGACCGCTTGATAACTATGGCTACACCTTC. Encoded protein: CASSSGGPLDNYGYTF.

For this clonotype: Since a much larger clone is just one base distant, this may be a read error. The gene calls are TRBV4-1 and TRBJ1-5; D gene ambiguous. Germline V gene sequence: CDR1 MGHRA, CDR2 YSYEKL. CDR3 size: 13 residues. The CDR3 DNA is TGCGTCAGCAGCCCCGCGACCGTTCAGCCCCAGCATTTT. It codes for CVSSPATVQPQHF.

The J gene is TRBJ2-7, the V gene TRBV18; D possibly corresponds to TRBD2 (6 bases). Germline CDR1 is KGHSH and CDR2 is LQKENI. The CDR3 length is 13 residues. The V end was cut by 3 bases, the J end by 6 bases, with 12 bases between. CDR3 in amino acids: CASSPVEGREQYF. The CDR3 region has the DNA TGTGCCAGCTCACCGGTGGAGGGCCGCGAGCAGTACTTC.

At least ten counts were recorded for this clonotype. Here the CDR3 reads CSAFSRVVSPEAFF. CDR3 DNA sequence: TGCAGTGCTTTTTCCAGGGTGGTATCCCCCGAAGCTTTCTTT. V usage is TRBV20-1 and J usage is TRBJ1-1; perhaps TRBD1 as D (5 bases). CDR3 length: 14 amino acids. In germline, CDR1 is DFQATT, CDR2 SNEGSKA (reference sequence). V was shortened by 5 bases and J by 8 bases, with 21 bases between the two germline ends.

Only a few counts were recorded for this clonotype. Given a much more abundant clone one base away, this may be a read error. The chain employs TRBV12-3 or TRBV12-4 and TRBJ1-2; no clear D gene. The CDR3 has 14 amino acids. CDR3 protein: CASSLTRPMDGCTF. The CDR3 DNA is TGTGCCAGCAGTTTAACGCGCCCTATGGACGGCTGCACCTTC.

The V call is TRBV29-1, the J call TRBJ2-7; the match to TRBD1 covers 8 bases. CDR3 size: 11 residues. CDR1 is SQVTM, CDR2 ANQGSEA, per germline. With 6 bases clipped from V and 5 bases from J, the junction kept 3 bases outside the gene matches. CDR3 loop: CSVDRVNEQYF. In nucleotides, the CDR3 is TGCAGCGTGGACAGGGTGAACGAGCAGTACTTC.

The gene calls are TRBV27 and TRBJ2-7, with 7 bases that match TRBD1. Germline V gene lookup returns CDR1 MNHEY and CDR2 SMNVEV (reference sequence). V shed 3 bases, J shed 4 bases, and the junction held 6 bases outside the gene matches. The CDR3 covers 14 residues. CDR3 DNA: TGTGCCAGCAGTTTCGGGGACAGACTTTACGAGCAGTACTTC. Its protein product is CASSFGDRLYEQYF.

DNA for the CDR3: TGCAGTGCAACCGGGACTATAACCCACGAGCAGTACTTC. Encoded protein: CSATGTITHEQYF. The chain links TRBV20-1 to TRBJ2-7; 7 nucleotides agree with TRBD2. With 6 bases clipped from V and 5 bases from J, the junction kept 10 bases outside the gene matches. The CDR3 runs 13 residues. Germline CDR1 reads DFQATT; CDR2 reads SNEGSKA (reference sequence).